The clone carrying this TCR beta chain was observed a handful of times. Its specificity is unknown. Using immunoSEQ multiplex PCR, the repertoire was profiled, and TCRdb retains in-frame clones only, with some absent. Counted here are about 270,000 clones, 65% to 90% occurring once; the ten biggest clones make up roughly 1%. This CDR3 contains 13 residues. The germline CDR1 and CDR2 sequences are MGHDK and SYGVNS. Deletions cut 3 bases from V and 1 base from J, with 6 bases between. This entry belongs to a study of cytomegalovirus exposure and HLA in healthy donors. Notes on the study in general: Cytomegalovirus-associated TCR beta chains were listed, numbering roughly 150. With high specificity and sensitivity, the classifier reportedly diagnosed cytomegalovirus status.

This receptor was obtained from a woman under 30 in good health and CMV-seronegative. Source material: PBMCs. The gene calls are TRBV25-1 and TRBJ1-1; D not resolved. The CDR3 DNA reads TGTGCCAGCAGTGATCCGGGGAACACTGAAGCTTTCTTT. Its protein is CASSDPGNTEAFF.